This TCR beta chain was recovered during a study of T cell changes during pregnancy in multiple sclerosis. This CDR3 is built from 16 residues. Germline V gene data show CDR1 as LGHNA and CDR2 as YNFKEQ. V lost 1 base and J 3 bases, leaving 15 bases between the germline ends. Assay: immunoSEQ multiplex PCR; the TCRdb copy retains only in-frame clones and omits some. The profile shows 70,000 or so clones, 91% of them singletons. The J gene is TRBJ1-1, the V gene TRBV4-2; D perhaps matches TRBD1 (5 bases). The receptor comes from a female donor in good health, enrolled as a control in a pregnancy study. The specimen comprised peripheral blood, sampled in the third trimester of pregnancy. CDR3 region: CASSQAMGGRDTEAFF. For the CDR3, the DNA is TGTGCCAGCAGCCAAGCTATGGGGGGGAGGGACACTGAAGCTTTCTTT.